This T cell receptor (beta chain) was sequenced for a study of blood T cells in healthy people across ages. Losses at the gene ends were 1 base for V and 5 bases for J; bases not matched to a gene: 5. The CDR3 consists of 14 residues. The germline gives CDR1 MGHRA, CDR2 YSYEKL. This clonotype has a count of ten or more. Together with a sample-barcoded 5' primer, a J-beta primer mix was included in a second PCR lasting about 7 to 12 cycles. MiXCR, run by TCRdb on the 5' RACE reads, gives a single entry per CDR3 protein. The repertoire holds over 1.5 million distinct CDR3 sequences, around half seen once, with roughly 2% in the top ten. PBMCs, at least 6.5 million per sample, were isolated.

The sequence derives from a woman aged 35 to 49 in good health. The sequencing sample was made of blood. The J gene is TRBJ2-7, the V gene TRBV4-1; 7 positions match TRBD2. CDR3 bases: TGCGCCAGCAGCCAAGTTCCCCGGGGGGACGAGCAGTACTTC. Encoded protein: CASSQVPRGDEQYF.